This T cell receptor (beta chain) was retrieved from a study of shared clonotypes between healthy human individuals. With regard to this clone: Its antigen remains unidentified.

The split of CD4+ cells yielded CD45RA+ naive and CD45RA-negative memory subsets. Study-wide findings and caveats: Clonotypes shared by all four donors outscored non-shared clonotypes in generation probability.

The CDR3 length is 14 residues. V lost 6 bases to trimming and J lost 3 bases, with 11 bases between them. CDR1 and CDR2 (germline): SEHNR, FQNEAQ (reference sequence). Profiled with immunoSEQ multiplex PCR; TCRdb holds only in-frame clones, not every one. The table has under 550,000 clones, 96% seen once. This sequence was found in a woman aged 30 to 39 in good health. The genes are TRBV7-9 and TRBJ1-4; D is perhaps TRBD1 (5 bases). Sequencing used naive CD4+ T cells sorted from blood. Subset described: CD45RA+ positively selected. Here the CDR3 DNA reads TGTGCCAGCAGTGAACAGGCGGCTAATGAAAAACTGTTTTTT. It is translated as CASSEQAANEKLFF. Full variable domain (outside the CDR3, taken from reference TRBV7-9 and TRBJ1-4): DTGVSQNPRHKITKRGQNVTFRCDPISEHNRLYWYRQTLGQGPEFLTYFQNEAQLEKSRLLSDRFSAERPKGSFSTLEIQRTEQGDSAMYLCASSEQAANEKLFFGSGTQLSVL.